This TCR beta chain is from a study of T cells after somatic rescue of genetic block. As to this clone: The sample holds other DNA sequences that translate to the same CDR3.

Trimming shortened V by 3 bases and J by 5 bases, and 4 bases separated the two germline ends. The CDR3 runs 11 residues. The V gene's germline CDR1 is MDHEN and CDR2 SYDVKM. The table came from immunoSEQ multiplex PCR; TCRdb's copy has only in-frame clones and leaves some out. This table holds tens of thousands of clones, 90% found once. V gene TRBV28 combines with J gene TRBJ2-5; D call uncertain. This sequence was found in a woman between 18 and 29 years old. Sequenced input: peripheral blood mononuclear cells (PBMCs). The CDR3 sequence is CASSFRETQYF. In DNA form, the CDR3 reads TGTGCCAGCAGTTTTCGGGAGACCCAGTACTTC.